This TCR beta chain is from a study of blood T cell repertoires in COVID-19. Overall study: Samples taken during acute and convalescent COVID-19 were collected in the United States, Italy and Spain. In each case, the material was cDNA or gDNA derived from T cells, B-cell-depleted T cells, or PBMCs.

Under the authors' procedure: Counts of nucleated cells, estimated from reference gene primer amplification, were obtained. Generated by immunoSEQ multiplex PCR, the TCRdb table keeps only in-frame clones and is missing some. The V and J calls and the clone size are those of that table, but D and trimming were determined from the DNA. The data hold around 190,000 clones, with more than 75% observed a single time. The specimen was peripheral blood. This clonotype was sampled from a woman of 80 years or more with acute or convalescent COVID-19.

The CDR3 spells CASRGQQPYEQYF. The CDR3 DNA reads TGTGCCAGCAGGGGACAGCAGCCCTACGAGCAGTACTTC. The genes are TRBV12-3 or TRBV12-4 and TRBJ2-7, with 7 positions matching TRBD1. The ends lost 6 bases at V and 2 bases at J; junction bases unmatched: 4. This CDR3 has 13 amino acids.